This T cell receptor beta chain appears in the sequencing data of a study of blood T cell repertoires in COVID-19 (TCRdb year 2020). About the study as a whole: Collaborator samples came from the United States, Italy and Spain and covered acute and convalescent phases of COVID-19. The material from the prospective study consisted of cDNA or gDNA derived from T cells, B-cell-depleted T cells, or PBMCs. Subjects who had been exposed to COVID-19, were actively infected with it, or had recovered from it provided the deeply sampled blood TCRbeta repertoires that made up the dataset. The repertoires were released in a freely available public database meant as a resource for research on the immune response to SARS-CoV-2. The samples were drawn from the first 160 participants of the ongoing ImmuneRACE study and from 950 to 1,500 subjects provided by 6 global collaborators. The sample metadata nearly always contained a de-identified subject ID, COVID-19 status, age in years and sex. Where available, HLA class I and class II types were taken from metadata supplied by the sample provider and were not determined by assay-based typing.

The immunoSEQ Assay, a bias-controlled multiplex PCR, was used to amplify TCRbeta CDR3 regions from genomic DNA. The authors' analysis ran thus. Within the assay, amplification of reference gene primers was used to estimate how many nucleated cells each sample contained. To quantify the absolute abundance of each unique TCRbeta CDR3 rearrangement, sequence reads were collapsed and filtered. For each sample, productive Simpson clonality was calculated as the square root of Simpson's diversity index over productive rearrangements. Sourced from immuneACCESS, this table was stored by TCRdb with only in-frame sequences that have V and J called. A share of the clones is absent; for the studies checked, an unresolved V gene accounts for under half, and the remainder has no known explanation. That table supplies the V and J calls and clone size; D and trimming were determined from the DNA. For this sample the table gives around 270,000 clones, of which more than 85% were detected only once. The ten biggest clones cover just over 2.5% of the sample.

Of note for this clone: The antigen it recognizes is unknown. Per-nucleotide qualities are absent, and no much larger clonotype sits a single base away.

One collaborating source in Seattle enrolled patients during active infection and followed them longitudinally through the course of disease. The collaborating institutions used their own protocols to collect whole blood in K2EDTA tubes. For TCRbeta analysis, collaborator samples were shipped as frozen whole blood, as isolated PBMCs, or as DNA extracted from either sample type. The CDR3 starts with the cysteine, ends with the phenylalanine, and has 15 residues. Only CDR3 DNA is held: 45 bases, read in frame from base 1. CDR1 and CDR2, looked up from the germline V gene (reference sequence), are LNHDA and SQIVND. V lost 9 bases and J lost 0 bases; the stretch between them is 16 bases long. Points the paper makes about the study in general: How much clinical and demographic metadata was included differed by source and by participant, and the metadata was provided uncurated.

The sequence was collected from a person under 35 with COVID-19, enrolled during active disease. The sample was peripheral blood. The chain joins TRBV19 to TRBJ2-3, with the D gene not confidently named. CDR3 region: CASAPGDFSTDTQYF. The base sequence is TGTGCCAGCGCCCCTGGAGACTTTAGCACAGATACGCAGTATTTT.